Listed here are 20 T cell receptor beta chains from one sample, sequenced in a study of Ad26.COV2.S vaccination and SARS-CoV-2 variants. As for treatment: around 19 received Ad26.COV2.S at low or high dose, single or two shots; about 5 received placebo; per-sample allocation not given. Following the first vaccine or placebo injection, samples were taken on day 63. Clones were read by immunoSEQ multiplex PCR, and TCRdb kept only the in-frame ones, dropping some. The sample lists about 480,000 clones; approximately 88% were seen once. The sequenced sample was peripheral blood, obtained in a trial of Ad26.COV2.S vaccine versus placebo. The receptors come from a person between 18 and 65 years old who received the Ad26.COV2.S COVID-19 vaccine or a placebo.

The CDR3 DNA reads TGTGCCAGCAGCCGAGAGCAGGGGCCTAATGAAAAACTGTTTTTT. As protein: CASSREQGPNEKLFF. The rearrangement uses TRBV7-8 and TRBJ1-4, with D possibly matching TRBD1 (6 bases). Trimming removed 5 bases from V and 3 bases from J, with 13 bases in between. This CDR3 comprises 15 residues. The germline V gene has CDR1 SGHVS and CDR2 FQNEAQ.

V is TRBV18 and J is TRBJ2-7; possible D gene TRBD1, 6 bases. V was shortened by 5 bases and J by 5 bases, with 16 bases between the two germline ends. The CDR3 is 14 residues long. The germline V gene has CDR1 KGHSH and CDR2 LQKENI. CDR3 sequence (DNA): TGTGCCAGCTCATCCCAACAGGGTCTCCACGAGCAGTACTTC. This translates into CASSSQQGLHEQYF.

This clone is a singleton in its sample. The junction and the germline gene differ at one end; a read error may be behind it. The J gene is TRBJ2-7, the V gene TRBV6-1; D is ambiguous. Germline V gives CDR1 MNHNS, CDR2 SASEGT. The CDR3 contains 14 residues. The CDR3 sequence is CASSELVPSHEQYF. CDR3 nucleotide sequence: TGTGCCAGCAGTGAATTGGTCCCCTCCCACGAGCAGTACTTC.

This clone showed up just a few times. This rearrangement joins TRBV27 to TRBJ1-1; D might be TRBD1 (5 bases). V lost 5 bases to trimming and J lost 7 bases, with 17 bases between them. Per the germline V gene, CDR1 is MNHEY and CDR2 is SMNVEV (reference sequence). This CDR3 has 14 residues. CDR3 DNA: TGTGCCAGCAGTCCCCACCCAGGGTTGGGTGAAGCTTTCTTT. Translating it yields CASSPHPGLGEAFF.

In its sample, this clone was seen a few times. The chain is built from TRBV11-2 and TRBJ1-3; no definite D call. Looked up from germline, CDR1 is SGHAT and CDR2 is FQNNGV. This CDR3 has 16 amino acids. V lost 3 bases, J lost 1 base, and 13 bases lay in between. The CDR3 loop reads CASSLGMGGSGNTIYF. CDR3 sequence (DNA): TGTGCCAGCAGCTTGGGAATGGGAGGTTCTGGAAACACCATATATTTT.

J is TRBJ2-7 and V is TRBV5-1, with D tentatively TRBD2 (5 bases). This CDR3 has 15 residues. The V gene lost 3 bases and the J gene lost 0 bases, with 13 bases spanning the gap. CDR1 SGHRS and CDR2 YFSETQ come from the germline V gene. The CDR3 is CASSSGLASSYEQYF. The CDR3, as DNA: TGCGCCAGCAGCTCCGGACTGGCGAGCTCCTACGAGCAGTACTTC.

The chain joins TRBV5-4 to TRBJ1-1, with TRBD1 matching 8 bases. Germline V gene sequence: CDR1 SGHNT, CDR2 YYREEE (reference sequence). V was pared by 4 bases and J by 6 bases, with 11 bases of the junction left unmatched. The CDR3 has 15 amino acids. In DNA form, the CDR3 reads TGTGCCAGCAGCGGACTACAGGGGGTTAGTGCTGAAGCTTTCTTT. Protein sequence: CASSGLQGVSAEAFF.

This clone showed up many times. V usage is TRBV11-3 and J usage is TRBJ2-7; TRBD1 aligns across 8 bases. The germline gives CDR1 SGHNT, CDR2 YENEEA. The CDR3 runs 15 residues. V shed 4 bases and J 2 bases; nucleotides not matched to a gene: 7. The CDR3 here is CASSSGGTGAYEQYF. CDR3 sequence (DNA): TGTGCCAGCAGCTCTGGCGGGACAGGCGCCTACGAGCAGTACTTC.

The chain joins TRBV7-8 to TRBJ1-5; 7 bases are shared with TRBD1. The CDR3 totals 13 residues. J gave up 8 bases and V 3 bases, and 4 bases lay outside the gene matches. CDR1 and CDR2 (germline): SGHVS, FQNEAQ. The CDR3 loop reads CASSLTGYEPQHF. CDR3 nucleotides: TGTGCCAGCAGCTTGACAGGGTATGAGCCCCAGCATTTT. The full variable domain, with the rest looked up from reference TRBV7-8 and TRBJ1-5, is GAGVSQSPRYKVAKRGQDVALRCDPISGHVSLFWYQQALGQGPEFLTYFQNEAQLDKSGLPSDRFFAERPEGSVSTLKIQRTQQEDSAVYLCASSLTGYEPQHFGDGTRLSIL.

The rearrangement links TRBV27 to TRBJ1-4, with 8 bases lining up with TRBD1. The V gene's germline CDR1 is MNHEY and CDR2 SMNVEV (reference sequence). Trimming took 2 bases from V and 6 from J; bases not matched to a gene: 2. The CDR3 has 14 amino acids. The CDR3 sequence is CASSLQGADEKLFF. CDR3 bases: TGTGCCAGCAGTTTACAGGGGGCGGATGAAAAACTGTTTTTT.

The chain employs TRBV30 and TRBJ2-2; D possibly matches TRBD1 or TRBD2 (6 bases each). V was cut by 6 bases and J by 4 bases, with 12 bases left in between. In germline, CDR1 is GTSNPN, CDR2 SVGIG (reference sequence). CDR3 length: 13 amino acids. CDR3 nucleotides: TGTGCCTGTAGGGGGGTGGGCACCGGGGAGCTGTTTTTT. Its protein product is CACRGVGTGELFF.

The rearrangement uses TRBV6-6 and TRBJ2-5, with D perhaps matching TRBD2 (5 bases). V was trimmed by 7 bases and J by 1 base, leaving 7 bases between them. Germline assignment: CDR1 MNHNY and CDR2 SVGAGI (reference sequence). The CDR3 length is 12 residues. CDR3 nucleotide sequence: TGTGCCAGCACTGCGGGCCAAGAGACCCAGTACTTC. Translation gives CASTAGQETQYF.

This sequence joins TRBV5-1 and TRBJ2-7; TRBD1 matches at 7 bases. The germline V gene has CDR1 SGHRS and CDR2 YFSETQ. Trimming cost V 0 bases and J 3 bases; bases outside gene matches: 9. The CDR3 loop spans 16 amino acids. The CDR3 loop is CASSLGGRGLIYEQYF. The CDR3, as DNA: TGCGCCAGCAGCTTGGGGGGCAGGGGGTTAATCTACGAGCAGTACTTC.

The chain is built from TRBV19 and TRBJ2-1; 12 bases are a match to TRBD2. The CDR3 consists of 16 residues. The J segment lost 4 bases and the V segment lost 3 bases, leaving 4 bases of the junction unmatched. Germline CDR1 and CDR2: LNHDA and SQIVND (reference sequence). The CDR3 is CASSMGTSGWYNEQFF. The CDR3 DNA reads TGTGCCAGTAGTATGGGGACTAGCGGGTGGTACAATGAGCAGTTCTTC.

This clone was counted a single time. The V gene is TRBV29-1, the J gene TRBJ2-5; 8 bases are shared with TRBD1. The CDR3 extends over 13 amino acids. Germline V gene sequence: CDR1 SQVTM, CDR2 ANQGSEA. V trimming: 4 bases; J trimming: 4 bases; junction bases outside the gene matches: 5. CDR3 sequence reads: CSVGQGARETQYF. CDR3 nucleotides: TGCAGCGTTGGGCAGGGGGCCCGAGAGACCCAGTACTTC.

The sample holds a few counts of this clone. The chain carries TRBV5-1 and TRBJ2-7; 10 bases align to TRBD1. J lost 2 bases, V lost 4 bases, and 3 bases had no gene match. The CDR3 loop spans 14 amino acids. Germline lookup yields CDR1 SGHRS and CDR2 YFSETQ. In DNA form, the CDR3 reads TGCGCCAGCAGCGCGGGGACAGGGGCCTACGAGCAGTACTTC. It codes for CASSAGTGAYEQYF. The variable domain in full, with the rest retrieved from reference TRBV5-1 and TRBJ2-7, is KAGVTQTPRYLIKTRGQQVTLSCSPISGHRSVSWYQQTPGQGLQFLFEYFSETQRNKGNFPGRFSGRQFSNSRSEMNVSTLELGDSALYLCASSAGTGAYEQYFGPGTRLTVT.

This rearrangement joins TRBV6-2 or TRBV6-3 to TRBJ2-7; 7 positions agree with TRBD1. Trimming at V came to 4 bases and at J to 2 bases, leaving 8 bases not matched to a gene. This CDR3 has 15 amino acids. CDR1 MNHEY and CDR2 SVGEGT come from the germline V gene. The CDR3 sequence: CASSSGTAHTYEQYF. Written as DNA, the CDR3 is TGTGCCAGCAGTTCCGGGACAGCGCACACCTACGAGCAGTACTTC.

The V call is TRBV9, the J call TRBJ1-3; unclear D gene. Per germline, CDR1 SGDLS and CDR2 YYNGEE. The CDR3 sequence is 14 residues long. The V gene lost 0 bases and the J gene lost 0 bases, with 4 bases spanning the gap. The CDR3 sequence is CASSVDGSGNTIYF. For the CDR3, the DNA is TGTGCCAGCAGCGTAGACGGCTCTGGAAACACCATATATTTT.

This rearrangement joins TRBV13 to TRBJ2-1, with D tentatively TRBD1 (5 bases). Per the germline V gene, CDR1 is PRHDT and CDR2 is FYEKMQ (reference sequence). Trimming took off 1 base at V and 4 bases at J, with 8 bases between the two ends. This CDR3 region has 14 residues. The CDR3 DNA reads TGTGCCAGCAGCTTAGTAACAGGATACAATGAGCAGTTCTTC. This gives the protein CASSLVTGYNEQFF.

The rearrangement uses TRBV29-1 and TRBJ2-1; 8 bases match TRBD2. The CDR3 is made up of 13 amino acids. After removal of 6 bases from V and 4 bases from J, the junction contained 5 bases not matched to a gene. Germline V CDR1 and CDR2: SQVTM, ANQGSEA. The CDR3 here is CSVKREIYNEQFF. For the CDR3, the DNA is TGCAGCGTCAAGCGGGAGATATACAATGAGCAGTTCTTC.